One and the same sample provided the 13 T cell receptor beta chains below, sequenced in a study of shared clonotypes between healthy human individuals. The data were produced by immunoSEQ multiplex PCR, yet TCRdb's version contains in-frame clones alone and is incomplete. In the table there are about half a million clones, roughly 80% of which are singletons. Sequencing used PBMCs. These receptors were collected from a woman aged 40 to 55 in good health. Some clones in this sample may be carry-over from other donors' samples.

This clone occurred a few times. Other DNA sequences in the sample encode the same CDR3. The chain uses TRBV11-2 and TRBJ2-5; D is uncertain. Germline V lookup: CDR1 SGHAT, CDR2 FQNNGV. V lost 5 bases to trimming and J lost 4 bases, with 8 bases between them. The CDR3 loop spans 12 amino acids. The CDR3, as DNA: TGTGCCAGCAGCCCCCCAGGAGAGACCCAGTACTTC. Amino acid sequence: CASSPPGETQYF.

The chain joins TRBV7-9 to TRBJ2-7; TRBD2 matches 11 bases. CDR1 SEHNR and CDR2 FQNEAQ come from the germline V gene (reference sequence). V dropped 5 bases and J dropped 3; count of bases not matched to a gene: 15. The CDR3 totals 18 residues. The CDR3 sequence is CASSPRPLGLADRYEQYF. As DNA, the CDR3 is TGTGCCAGCAGCCCGCGTCCACTGGGACTAGCGGACCGCTACGAGCAGTACTTC. The whole variable domain, filled in from reference TRBV7-9 and TRBJ2-7, reads DTGVSQNPRHKITKRGQNVTFRCDPISEHNRLYWYRQTLGQGPEFLTYFQNEAQLEKSRLLSDRFSAERPKGSFSTLEIQRTEQGDSAMYLCASSPRPLGLADRYEQYFGPGTRLTVT.

This clone was seen a handful of times. The CDR3 reads CARSLSGENQPQHF. In DNA form, the CDR3 reads TGTGCCAGAAGCTTATCGGGGGAGAATCAGCCCCAGCATTTT. The chain couples TRBV5-3 to TRBJ1-5, with a tentative D call TRBD1 (5 bases). TRBV5-3 is classed as an ORF, of uncertain function. Trimming stripped 2 bases from V and 4 bases from J, with 10 bases between. The CDR3 is 14 residues long.

This clone was observed a few times. The rearrangement uses TRBV6-1 and TRBJ1-3; no clear D. CDR1 is MNHNS, CDR2 SASEGT, per germline. V was trimmed by 5 bases and J by 5 bases, leaving 10 bases between them. This CDR3 has 13 residues. CDR3 nucleotides: TGTGCCAGCAGTCTAGGGTTTCGAAACACCATATATTTT. Its translation: CASSLGFRNTIYF.

The CDR3 loop reads CAWLSPSGANVLTF. In nucleotides, the CDR3 is TGTGCCTGGTTATCTCCTTCTGGGGCCAACGTCCTGACTTTC. This chain connects TRBV30 to TRBJ2-6; no definite D call. The length of the CDR3 is 14 residues. V was shortened by 5 bases and J by 1 base, with 9 bases between the two germline ends. Germline V gene lookup returns CDR1 GTSNPN and CDR2 SVGIG (reference sequence).

This clone has only one observation. The rearrangement links TRBV19 to TRBJ2-7; 10 nucleotides align to TRBD2. Germline assignment: CDR1 LNHDA and CDR2 SQIVND (reference sequence). With 5 bases clipped from V and 0 bases from J, the junction kept 4 bases outside the gene matches. This CDR3 comprises 15 residues. The CDR3 sequence is CASSASGRGSYEQYF. Here the CDR3 DNA reads TGTGCCAGTAGTGCCAGCGGGAGGGGCTCCTACGAGCAGTACTTC.

This chain joins TRBV7-2 and TRBJ2-5, with D unresolved. Trimming removed 5 bases at V and 7 bases at J, with 17 bases between. CDR1 SGHTA and CDR2 FQGNSA come from the germline V gene. CDR3 length equals 14 residues. CDR3 sequence: CASSPEVVKVTQYF. In DNA, the CDR3 is TGTGCCAGCAGCCCCGAAGTAGTGAAGGTGACCCAGTACTTC.

The chain has TRBV9 and TRBJ2-5; D might be TRBD2 (5 bases). Germline CDR1 reads SGDLS; CDR2 reads YYNGEE. Trimming cost V 0 bases and J 7 bases, with 10 bases left between them. The CDR3 runs to 13 residues. The CDR3 here is CASSVDQEGTQYF. The CDR3 DNA reads TGTGCCAGCAGCGTAGATCAAGAGGGGACCCAGTACTTC. The complete variable domain, with remaining parts taken from reference TRBV9 and TRBJ2-5, reads DSGVTQTPKHLITATGQRVTLRCSPRSGDLSVYWYQQSLDQGLQFLIQYYNGEERAKGNILERFSAQQFPDLHSELNLSSLELGDSALYFCASSVDQEGTQYFGPGTRLLVL.

This chain connects TRBV19 to TRBJ1-2; TRBD1 matches 7 bases. The CDR3 has 14 residues. With V trimmed by 6 bases and J by 5 bases, 9 bases remained unmatched. Germline lookup yields CDR1 LNHDA and CDR2 SQIVND (reference sequence). CDR3 coding DNA: TGTGCCAGTAGGACTTGGGACAGCTCTTATGGCTACACCTTC. Its protein is CASRTWDSSYGYTF. The full variable domain, its missing parts supplied by reference TRBV19 and TRBJ1-2, is DGGITQSPKYLFRKEGQNVTLSCEQNLNHDAMYWYRQDPGQGLRLIYYSQIVNDFQKGDIAEGYSVSREKKESFPLTVTSAQKNPTAFYLCASRTWDSSYGYTFGSGTRLTVV.

This chain uses TRBV18 with TRBJ2-5; D could derive from TRBD1 or TRBD2 (5 bases each). Germline-derived CDR1 and CDR2 are KGHSH and LQKENI. Trimming left V 5 bases short and J 2 bases short, with 9 bases between. This CDR3 has 13 residues. CDR3 residues: CASSGGLQETQYF. The CDR3 DNA is TGTGCCAGCTCAGGGGGTCTACAAGAGACCCAGTACTTC.

This clone was detected only a few times. One base away lies a much larger clone, so this may be a sequencing read error. Other DNA sequences in the sample encode the same CDR3. The chain is built from TRBV9 and TRBJ2-7; 8 bases are a match to TRBD1. Germline CDR1 and CDR2: SGDLS and YYNGEE. The CDR3 runs 15 residues. The J segment lost 3 bases and the V segment lost 0 bases, leaving 5 bases of the junction unmatched. CDR3 nucleotides: TGTGCCAGCAGCGTAGGAGCAGGGGGCGTCTACGAGCAGTACTTC. It yields the protein CASSVGAGGVYEQYF.

The chain employs TRBV7-8 and TRBJ1-1; 7 bases align to TRBD1. Germline lookup yields CDR1 SGHVS and CDR2 FQNEAQ. The ends lost 0 bases at V and 0 bases at J; junction bases unmatched: 10. The CDR3 sequence is 18 residues long. The CDR3 coding sequence is TGTGCCAGCAGCTTAGCGAGAAGTGGACAGGTTTTGAACACTGAAGCTTTCTTT. Encoded protein: CASSLARSGQVLNTEAFF. Drawing the rest from reference TRBV7-8 and TRBJ1-1, the complete variable domain is GAGVSQSPRYKVAKRGQDVALRCDPISGHVSLFWYQQALGQGPEFLTYFQNEAQLDKSGLPSDRFFAERPEGSVSTLKIQRTQQEDSAVYLCASSLARSGQVLNTEAFFGQGTRLTVV.

This clone was seen a single time. J is TRBJ2-3 and V is TRBV29-1; D not resolved. V shed 6 bases and J shed 0 bases, with 13 bases lying between them. This CDR3 contains 14 residues. Germline V gene sequence: CDR1 SQVTM, CDR2 ANQGSEA. The CDR3 loop is CSVPKRASTDTQYF. The DNA of the CDR3 is TGCAGCGTCCCTAAGCGAGCGAGCACAGATACGCAGTATTTT.